The 14 T cell receptor beta chains below all came from one sample that was sequenced in a study of persistence of HIV-infected CD4 T cells. The immunoSEQ assay was version 4, run in survey mode. Using immunoSEQ multiplex PCR, the repertoire was profiled, and TCRdb retains in-frame clones only, with some absent. The table shows about 60,000 clones, with about 77% occurring only once. An overlapping HIV-1 Gag peptide pool stimulated these cells at 0.95 to 1 ug/peptide/mL. Memory cells lacking CD40L and CD69 with high CD45RO were sorted. These receptors lack a known antigen. The sample in question was CD4+ T cells sorted from PBMCs after 18-hour stimulation, obtained from a patient who received antiretroviral therapy. The receptors were gathered from an adult man with HIV who was CMV-seropositive.

The chain is built from TRBV28 and TRBJ1-5, with no clear D. Germline lookup yields CDR1 MDHEN and CDR2 SYDVKM. This CDR3 is 14 amino acids long. V dropped 6 bases and J dropped 9 bases, with 18 bases sitting between them. CDR3 nucleotides: TGTGCCAGCAGGTCCGTAACTCGTGAAAGGCCCCAGCATTTT. It specifies CASRSVTRERPQHF. The whole variable domain, remainder taken from reference TRBV28 and TRBJ1-5, is DVKVTQSSRYLVKRTGEKVFLECVQDMDHENMFWYRQDPGLGLRLIYFSYDVKMKEKGDIPEGYSVSREKKERFSLILESASTNQTSMYLCASRSVTRERPQHFGDGTRLSIL.

The chain links TRBV5-4 to TRBJ2-1, with no clear D. Germline V gives CDR1 SGHNT, CDR2 YYREEE (reference sequence). This CDR3 region has 16 residues. V was clipped by 5 bases and J by 6 bases, with 21 bases between them. The CDR3 bases are TGTGCCAGCAGTTCAAAGTCGGGCCTATATTCCAATGAGCAGTTCTTC. Residues: CASSSKSGLYSNEQFF.

The CDR3 coding sequence is TGTGCCAGCAGACCTAATGGGGGATCCAATCAGCCCCAGCATTTT. Protein product: CASRPNGGSNQPQHF. V and J are TRBV2 and TRBJ1-5; D is possibly TRBD1 (5 bases). Per germline, CDR1 SNHLY and CDR2 FYNNEI. This CDR3 is 15 amino acids long. V was trimmed by 6 bases and J by 3 bases, leaving 15 bases between them.

The gene calls are TRBV20-1 and TRBJ1-2; D gene unclear. The V gene lost 4 bases and the J gene lost 14 bases, with 17 bases spanning the gap. There are 11 residues in the CDR3. The V gene's germline CDR1 is DFQATT and CDR2 SNEGSKA (reference sequence). The DNA for the CDR3 is TGCAGTGCTAACGGCGAGGCCCGGCGGACCTTC. Translation: CSANGEARRTF.

The V call is TRBV7-9, the J call TRBJ1-5; D remains unclear. The CDR3 contains 13 residues. Deletions cut 1 base from V and 9 bases from J, with 10 bases between. CDR1 and CDR2 (germline): SEHNR, FQNEAQ (reference sequence). CDR3 bases: TGTGCCAGCAGCTTAGGGGTTACGTCGCCCCAGCATTTT. This gives the protein CASSLGVTSPQHF.

This clone was counted once. The J gene is TRBJ1-2, the V gene TRBV7-9; 8 bases match TRBD1. The CDR3 extends over 13 amino acids. Trimming at V came to 6 bases and at J to 6 bases, leaving 6 bases not matched to a gene. Germline V gene data show CDR1 as SEHNR and CDR2 as FQNEAQ (reference sequence). CDR3 protein: CASSPQGADGYTF. CDR3 nucleotide sequence: TGTGCCAGCAGTCCGCAGGGGGCGGATGGCTACACCTTC.

V and J are TRBV24-1 and TRBJ1-5, with D possibly being TRBD1 (5 bases). The CDR3 is 17 residues long. Trimming pared 5 bases from V and 7 bases from J, leaving 23 bases between. The germline V gene encodes CDR1 KGHDR and CDR2 SFDVKD. The CDR3 region is CATSGGSEGPQRQPQHF. The CDR3 DNA follows: TGTGCCACCAGTGGGGGGTCCGAGGGACCCCAGCGGCAGCCCCAGCATTTT.

Notes on this clone: The sample has other DNA sequences that encode this CDR3 too. The gene calls are TRBV3-1 (or the pseudogene TRBV3-2) and TRBJ1-2; D gene unclear. This CDR3 region has 11 residues. Between the trimmed V and J ends, which lost 1 base and 6 bases, there was a span of 3 bases. The germline CDR1 and CDR2 sequences are LGHDT and YNNKEL (reference sequence). CDR3 coding DNA: TGTGCCAGCAGCCAAGGTAATGGCTACACCTTC. Translation gives CASSQGNGYTF.

This chain connects TRBV7-8 to TRBJ1-4; 9 bases are a match to TRBD1. CDR1 is SGHVS and CDR2 is FQNEAQ in the germline V gene. This CDR3 comprises 17 residues. Trimming removed 4 bases from V and 5 bases from J; junction bases left unmatched: 11. In nucleotides, the CDR3 is TGTGCCAGCAGCTCCGGGACAGGGAGGGGAGCAAATGAAAAACTGTTTTTT. It yields the protein CASSSGTGRGANEKLFF.

A word on this clone: Other DNA sequences from this sample encode an identical CDR3 as well. The V gene is TRBV2, the J gene TRBJ1-5; D is ambiguous. This CDR3 has 13 residues. Germline CDR1 is SNHLY and CDR2 is FYNNEI. Trimming removed 4 bases at V and 0 bases at J, with 4 bases between. For the CDR3, the DNA is TGTGCCAGCAGTGGTGGTAGCAATCAGCCCCAGCATTTT. This codes for CASSGGSNQPQHF.

The V gene is TRBV3-1 (or the pseudogene TRBV3-2), the J gene TRBJ2-2; 13 bases agree with TRBD2. This CDR3 has 16 residues. V was pared by 6 bases and J by 4 bases, with 5 bases of the junction left unmatched. Per the germline V gene, CDR1 is LGHDT and CDR2 is YNNKEL (reference sequence). CDR3 in amino acids: CASSRLAGGPTGELFF. The DNA of the CDR3 is TGTGCCAGCAGTAGACTAGCGGGGGGTCCCACCGGGGAGCTGTTTTTT.

The gene calls are TRBV6-1 and TRBJ1-5; perhaps TRBD1 as D (5 bases). V lost 7 bases to trimming and J lost 3 bases, with 19 bases between them. CDR1 and CDR2 (germline): MNHNS, SASEGT. This CDR3 is built from 16 residues. CDR3 protein: CASTDGYGAHNQPQHF. CDR3 DNA sequence: TGTGCCAGCACTGATGGGTATGGGGCCCACAATCAGCCCCAGCATTTT.

This clone was counted only a few times. The chain recombines TRBV19 with TRBJ1-2; D unresolved. Deletions cut 5 bases from V and 4 bases from J, with 11 bases between. The CDR3 is 13 amino acids. In germline, CDR1 is LNHDA, CDR2 SQIVND (reference sequence). Here the CDR3 reads CASSLGQRYGYTF. The CDR3 coding sequence is TGTGCCAGTAGTCTCGGGCAACGCTATGGCTACACCTTC.

The V gene is TRBV9, the J gene TRBJ2-5; possibly TRBD1 or TRBD2 for D (5 bases each). The CDR3 length is 14 residues. V lost 4 bases, J lost 5 bases, and 15 bases lay in between. Germline V CDR1 and CDR2: SGDLS, YYNGEE. CDR3 bases: TGTGCCAGCAGCTTAGGGGACGACGGGGAGACCCAGTACTTC. It specifies CASSLGDDGETQYF.